The 15 T cell receptor beta chains listed next were all sequenced from one sample in a study of T cells after yellow fever vaccination. TCRdb processed the 5' RACE reads anew with MiXCR; each CDR3 protein has one entry. The repertoire includes just under 600,000 distinct CDR3 sequences, roughly 13% of them detected once, and about an eighth sits in the top ten. Sequencing used PBMCs, obtained on the day of the yellow fever booster vaccination. These receptors were taken from a young man who received the YFV17D yellow fever vaccine.

This rearrangement joins TRBV27 to TRBJ2-1; 7 bases align to TRBD2. Germline-derived CDR1 and CDR2 are MNHEY and SMNVEV (reference sequence). This CDR3 comprises 15 residues. After removal of 2 bases from V and 10 bases from J, the junction contained 11 bases not matched to a gene. CDR3 protein: CASSLNLATSAEQFF. CDR3 coding DNA: TGTGCCAGCAGTTTAAACCTCGCTACTAGCGCGGAGCAGTTCTTC.

The chain is built from TRBV27 and TRBJ2-3; TRBD2 might be the D (6 bases). Germline values: CDR1 MNHEY, CDR2 SMNVEV (reference sequence). V lost 3 bases and J 6 bases, leaving 16 bases between the germline ends. This CDR3 has 15 residues. The CDR3: CASSLYGGPADTQYF. The CDR3 bases are TGTGCCAGCAGTTTGTACGGAGGGCCAGCTGATACGCAGTATTTT.

The CDR3 region is CASSLVTSGRGETQYF. Here the CDR3 DNA reads TGTGCCAGCAGCTTAGTAACTAGCGGGAGGGGAGAGACCCAGTACTTC. The rearrangement joins TRBV7-6 to TRBJ2-5, with 13 bases lining up with TRBD2. The CDR3 consists of 16 residues. The ends lost 1 base at V and 4 bases at J; junction bases unmatched: 3. Germline V gives CDR1 SGHVS, CDR2 FNYEAQ.

This clonotype appeared many times. This chain uses TRBV10-3 with TRBJ1-4; D is perhaps TRBD1 (5 bases). Germline CDR1 reads ENHRY; CDR2 reads SYGVKD. This CDR3 region has 12 residues. With 10 bases removed from V and 8 bases from J, the gap between germline ends came to 14 bases. CDR3 region: CATKTAGEKLFF. DNA of the CDR3: TGTGCCACGAAGACAGCTGGCGAAAAACTGTTTTTT.

There are many counts of this clonotype. The chain joins TRBV20-1 to TRBJ2-7, with TRBD2 as a possible D gene (6 bases). CDR1 is DFQATT, CDR2 SNEGSKA, per germline (reference sequence). This CDR3 is built from 14 residues. V was shortened by 3 bases and J by 1 base, with 13 bases between the two germline ends. This chain's CDR3 is CSASKAGTSYEQYF. CDR3 DNA: TGCAGTGCTAGCAAGGCGGGGACGTCCTACGAGCAGTACTTC.

The sample holds a few counts of this clonotype. The chain links TRBV19 to TRBJ2-1; TRBD2 matches at 8 bases. With V trimmed by 9 bases and J by 4 bases, 17 bases remained unmatched. Germline CDR1 LNHDA, CDR2 SQIVND (reference sequence). CDR3 length: 17 amino acids. The CDR3 DNA is TGTGCCAGCAACACAACCCCAGCGGGAGCTTCTTACAATGAGCAGTTCTTC. Translated: CASNTTPAGASYNEQFF.

This clonotype appeared many times. The chain employs TRBV18 and TRBJ2-7; TRBD1 matches 10 bases. Germline CDR1 reads KGHSH; CDR2 reads LQKENI. V trimming: 6 bases; J trimming: 4 bases; junction bases outside the gene matches: 3. This CDR3 comprises 13 residues. The CDR3 loop is CASSAGQGYEQYF. CDR3 nucleotide sequence: TGTGCCAGCTCGGCGGGACAGGGGTACGAGCAGTACTTC.

This clonotype has ten or more counts. The gene calls are TRBV20-1 and TRBJ2-2, with 8 bases that match TRBD1. CDR3 length: 12 amino acids. V shed 6 bases and J 5 bases; nucleotides not matched to a gene: 2. CDR1 DFQATT and CDR2 SNEGSKA come from the germline V gene (reference sequence). CDR3 sequence (DNA): TGCAGTGCGGACAGGGAGACCGGGGAGCTGTTTTTT. Translated: CSADRETGELFF.

In this sample, this clonotype turned up a few times. V usage is TRBV6-1 and J usage is TRBJ2-7; the D call may be TRBD1 or TRBD2 (5 bases each). Germline V gene data show CDR1 as MNHNS and CDR2 as SASEGT. There are 13 residues in the CDR3. The germline V and J ends were trimmed by 5 bases and 6 bases, with 14 bases remaining between them. The CDR3: CASSPGPGAEQYF. CDR3 in DNA: TGTGCCAGCAGTCCCGGCCCCGGGGCCGAGCAGTACTTC.

The chain carries TRBV20-1 and TRBJ2-7; D call uncertain. Germline CDR1 and CDR2: DFQATT and SNEGSKA (reference sequence). With 5 bases removed from V and 3 bases from J, the gap between germline ends came to 23 bases. The CDR3 spans 16 residues. In nucleotides, the CDR3 is TGCAGTGCTTCCAAGGCTGGGCGAAACGACCTCTACGAGCAGTACTTC. This encodes CSASKAGRNDLYEQYF.

This chain joins TRBV30 and TRBJ2-2; unclear D gene. In germline, CDR1 is GTSNPN, CDR2 SVGIG (reference sequence). The CDR3 sequence is 16 residues long. Trimming shortened V by 0 bases and J by 4 bases, and 15 bases separated the two germline ends. The CDR3 region has the DNA TGTGCCTGGAGTGTAAGCCCCTCAAGAAGCACCGGGGAGCTGTTTTTT. Translation gives CAWSVSPSRSTGELFF.

This clonotype came up a few times. This chain connects TRBV20-1 to TRBJ2-2, with D perhaps being TRBD1 or TRBD2 (5 bases each). The V gene's germline CDR1 is DFQATT and CDR2 SNEGSKA (reference sequence). V lost 3 bases, J lost 9 bases, and 17 bases lay in between. CDR3 length equals 14 residues. The CDR3 loop reads CSARPGRRTRELFF. The CDR3 DNA sequence: TGCAGTGCTAGGCCGGGACGGAGAACCCGGGAGCTGTTTTTT.

The chain is built from TRBV11-3 and TRBJ2-5; the D gene is possibly TRBD1 (5 bases). The V end lost 5 bases, the J end lost 2 bases, and 12 bases lay between the germline ends. The CDR3 runs 14 residues. In germline, CDR1 is SGHNT, CDR2 YENEEA. The CDR3 is CASSLRTQQETQYF. CDR3 DNA: TGTGCCAGCAGCCTCCGGACACAACAAGAGACCCAGTACTTC.

This CDR3 reads CSAQPGVGANVLTF. CDR3 sequence (DNA): TGCAGTGCCCAGCCCGGGGTTGGGGCCAACGTCCTGACTTTC. The gene calls are TRBV20-1 and TRBJ2-6; possibly TRBD2 for D (5 bases). V was pared by 6 bases and J by 3 bases, with 12 bases between. Germline V lookup: CDR1 DFQATT, CDR2 SNEGSKA (reference sequence). This CDR3 is built from 14 residues.

This chain uses TRBV10-3 with TRBJ2-3; D is unclear. CDR1 is ENHRY, CDR2 SYGVKD, per germline. The V gene lost 3 bases and the J gene lost 5 bases, with 3 bases spanning the gap. There are 11 residues in the CDR3. The DNA of the CDR3 is TGTGCCATCAGTGAACGAGATACGCAGTATTTT. Its protein is CAISERDTQYF.